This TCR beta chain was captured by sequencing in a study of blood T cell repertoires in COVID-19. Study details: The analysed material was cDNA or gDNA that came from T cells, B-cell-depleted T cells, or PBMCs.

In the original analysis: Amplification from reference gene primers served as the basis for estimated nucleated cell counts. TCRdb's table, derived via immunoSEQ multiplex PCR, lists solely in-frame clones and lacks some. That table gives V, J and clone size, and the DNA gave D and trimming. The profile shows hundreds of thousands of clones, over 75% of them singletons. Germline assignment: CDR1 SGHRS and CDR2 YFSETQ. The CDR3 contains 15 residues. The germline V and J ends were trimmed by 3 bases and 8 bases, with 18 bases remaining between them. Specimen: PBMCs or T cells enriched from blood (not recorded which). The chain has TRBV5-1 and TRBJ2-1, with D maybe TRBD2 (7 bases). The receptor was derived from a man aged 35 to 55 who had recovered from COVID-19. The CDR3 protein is CASSWGPGGVDEQFF. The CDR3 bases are TGCGCCAGCAGCTGGGGGCCGGGAGGTGTCGATGAGCAGTTCTTC.